Below are 30 T cell receptor beta chains sequenced from a single sample in a study of shared clonotypes between healthy human individuals. Measured with immunoSEQ multiplex PCR; TCRdb has only the in-frame clones, and not every one. The sample lists some 2 million clones, 90% to 95% occurring once. The sequencing sample was made of naive CD4+ T cells sorted from blood. Subset given: CD45RA+ positively selected. These receptors were collected from a man between 18 and 35 years old in good health.

This chain uses TRBV18 with TRBJ2-1; D is uncertain. This CDR3 contains 12 residues. The germline V and J ends were trimmed by 0 bases and 9 bases, with 6 bases remaining between them. The germline V gene encodes CDR1 KGHSH and CDR2 LQKENI. In DNA, the CDR3 is TGTGCCAGCTCACCACCGTGGCCTGAGCAGTTCTTC. Protein sequence: CASSPPWPEQFF.

This chain links TRBV6-1 with TRBJ2-3; possible D gene TRBD2, 6 bases. The CDR3 has 16 residues. V shed 0 bases and J shed 6 bases, with 16 bases lying between them. The germline V gene encodes CDR1 MNHNS and CDR2 SASEGT. DNA for the CDR3: TGTGCCAGCAGTGAAGCTGCTACTAGCCGGGCGGATACGCAGTATTTT. This gives the protein CASSEAATSRADTQYF.

The V gene is TRBV4-2, the J gene TRBJ2-5; 9 bases line up with TRBD2. There are 16 residues in the CDR3. Per the germline V gene, CDR1 is LGHNA and CDR2 is YNFKEQ. Losses at the gene ends were 4 bases for V and 3 bases for J; bases not matched to a gene: 9. In nucleotides, the CDR3 is TGTGCCAGCAGCCCCTTAGCGGGAGAGGGGGAAGAGACCCAGTACTTC. Translating it yields CASSPLAGEGEETQYF.

The chain recombines TRBV9 with TRBJ1-5; D remains ambiguous. V lost 4 bases to trimming and J lost 2 bases, with 16 bases between them. CDR3 length equals 16 residues. The germline V gene encodes CDR1 SGDLS and CDR2 YYNGEE. The CDR3 DNA is TGTGCCAGCAGCCCCTCCCCGGGATTCGGCAATCAGCCCCAGCATTTT. Translation gives CASSPSPGFGNQPQHF.

V is TRBV5-6 and J is TRBJ2-3; 7 nucleotides agree with TRBD1. CDR3 length equals 14 residues. Germline V CDR1 and CDR2: SGHDT, YYEEEE. J gave up 1 base and V 5 bases, and 4 bases lay outside the gene matches. The CDR3 region is CASRLGTGTDTQYF. CDR3 bases: TGTGCCAGCAGGCTCGGGACAGGCACAGATACGCAGTATTTT.

A remark on this clone: This sample also contains other DNA sequences that code for the same CDR3. The genes are TRBV19 and TRBJ1-5; D is uncertain. CDR3 size: 13 residues. In germline, CDR1 is LNHDA, CDR2 SQIVND (reference sequence). V was trimmed by 6 bases and J by 6 bases, leaving 12 bases between them. The CDR3 coding sequence is TGTGCCAGTAGCCTGGAGGGCGGTCAGCCCCAGCATTTT. Translated: CASSLEGGQPQHF.

The chain couples TRBV5-1 to TRBJ2-7, with unresolved D. Trimming took off 0 bases at V and 0 bases at J, with 13 bases between the two ends. The CDR3 has 16 amino acids. Germline assignment: CDR1 SGHRS and CDR2 YFSETQ. CDR3 in amino acids: CASSLVQGKSSYEQYF. DNA for the CDR3: TGCGCCAGCAGCTTGGTTCAAGGGAAGAGCTCCTACGAGCAGTACTTC.

V and J are TRBV5-5 and TRBJ2-7; either TRBD1 or TRBD2 may supply D (5 bases each). Trimming took off 4 bases at V and 3 bases at J, with 11 bases between the two ends. This CDR3 region has 13 residues. Germline CDR1 and CDR2: SGHKS and YYEKEE (reference sequence). For the CDR3, the DNA is TGTGCCAGCAGCCCCCGGGACGTCTACGAGCAGTACTTC. The encoded protein is CASSPRDVYEQYF. Combining the CDR3 with reference TRBV5-5 and TRBJ2-7 gives the whole variable domain DAGVTQSPTHLIKTRGQQVTLRCSPISGHKSVSWYQQVLGQGPQFIFQYYEKEERGRGNFPDRFSARQFPNYSSELNVNALLLGDSALYLCASSPRDVYEQYFGPGTRLTVT.

This sequence joins TRBV6-6 and TRBJ2-7; 8 positions match TRBD1. The CDR3 loop spans 12 amino acids. Germline V gene sequence: CDR1 MNHNY, CDR2 SVGAGI (reference sequence). The trim removed 4 bases at V and 6 bases at J, leaving 2 bases unmatched. CDR3 nucleotides: TGTGCCAGCAGTTCAGGGGGCCCCGAGCAGTACTTC. Its protein product is CASSSGGPEQYF.

This clone was counted a single time. The J gene is TRBJ2-2, the V gene TRBV10-2; D ambiguous. The germline V gene encodes CDR1 WSHSY and CDR2 SAAADI. V was pared by 7 bases and J by 3 bases, with 12 bases between. The CDR3 has 14 residues. The CDR3: CASTRSEYTGELFF. In DNA, the CDR3 is TGCGCCAGCACTCGGAGCGAGTACACCGGGGAGCTGTTTTTT.

A note on this clone: With a much larger clone just one base away, this may be a read error. This rearrangement joins TRBV5-1 to TRBJ2-3, with no clear D. From germline, CDR1 is SGHRS and CDR2 YFSETQ. Trimming cost V 4 bases and J 4 bases, with 10 bases left between them. The CDR3 has 13 amino acids. In DNA, the CDR3 is TGCGCCAGCAGCATGGGCAACGCAGATACGCAGTATTTT. Amino acid sequence: CASSMGNADTQYF.

The chain is built from TRBV9 and TRBJ2-3, with 9 bases aligning to TRBD2. CDR3 length equals 16 residues. The trim removed 0 bases at V and 6 bases at J, leaving 8 bases unmatched. CDR1 is SGDLS, CDR2 YYNGEE, per germline. The CDR3: CASSVEAGGSWDTQYF. The CDR3 coding sequence is TGTGCCAGCAGCGTAGAGGCGGGAGGGAGCTGGGATACGCAGTATTTT.

This clone was seen only once. The chain joins TRBV5-3 to TRBJ2-3; 7 nucleotides agree with TRBD2. TRBV5-3 is flagged as an ORF with uncertain function. CDR3 length: 14 amino acids. Trimming took 4 bases from V and 6 from J; bases not matched to a gene: 8. This CDR3 reads CARSTGLVSDTQYF. In DNA form, the CDR3 reads TGTGCCAGAAGCACAGGACTAGTATCTGATACGCAGTATTTT.

V gene TRBV19 combines with J gene TRBJ2-1, with 7 bases lining up with TRBD1. The length of the CDR3 is 15 residues. The ends lost 5 bases at V and 2 bases at J; junction bases unmatched: 6. Germline values: CDR1 LNHDA, CDR2 SQIVND (reference sequence). CDR3 sequence (DNA): TGTGCCAGTAGTGCCGAGGGGGCTGCCTACAATGAGCAGTTCTTC. It specifies CASSAEGAAYNEQFF.

The chain recombines TRBV28 with TRBJ2-1; TRBD2 agrees at 7 bases. V was clipped by 3 bases and J by 7 bases; unmatched bases: 9. The CDR3 spans 15 residues. Germline V gene data show CDR1 as MDHEN and CDR2 as SYDVKM. CDR3 nucleotides: TGTGCCAGCAGTTTTTCAAGCGGGGCTGGGAATGAGCAGTTCTTC. Its protein is CASSFSSGAGNEQFF.

The chain carries TRBV18 and TRBJ2-2; TRBD2 aligns across 10 bases. The J segment lost 1 base and the V segment lost 5 bases, leaving 4 bases of the junction unmatched. Germline CDR1 is KGHSH and CDR2 is LQKENI. The CDR3 runs 16 residues. CDR3 in DNA: TGTGCCAGCTCAGCGCGGACTAGCGGGAACACCGGGGAGCTGTTTTTT. This sequence encodes CASSARTSGNTGELFF.

The CDR3 protein is CASSPPGGLSMNTEAFF. CDR3 DNA sequence: TGTGCCAGCTCACCCCCCGGGGGCTTGTCCATGAACACTGAAGCTTTCTTT. This sequence joins TRBV18 and TRBJ1-1; TRBD1 is a possible D gene (6 bases). Between the trimmed V and J ends, which lost 3 bases and 0 bases, there was a span of 17 bases. The germline V gene encodes CDR1 KGHSH and CDR2 LQKENI. CDR3 length: 17 amino acids.

The genes are TRBV18 and TRBJ1-3; D possibly corresponds to TRBD1 (6 bases). Germline CDR1 is KGHSH and CDR2 is LQKENI. The V end was cut by 3 bases, the J end by 4 bases, with 16 bases between. The CDR3 runs to 16 residues. The CDR3 DNA is TGTGCCAGCTCACCGCTACAGGGAATCTCCGGAAACACCATATATTTT. Translating gives CASSPLQGISGNTIYF.

The chain employs TRBV19 and TRBJ2-1; D gene unclear. Germline values: CDR1 LNHDA, CDR2 SQIVND (reference sequence). Between the trimmed V and J ends, which lost 0 bases and 10 bases, there was a span of 22 bases. This CDR3 region has 17 residues. The CDR3 DNA reads TGTGCCAGTAGTATAGATCTAGGGCTAAACCCCGTTAGGGAGCAGTTCTTC. As protein: CASSIDLGLNPVREQFF. Filled out from reference TRBV19 and TRBJ2-1, the complete variable domain reads DGGITQSPKYLFRKEGQNVTLSCEQNLNHDAMYWYRQDPGQGLRLIYYSQIVNDFQKGDIAEGYSVSREKKESFPLTVTSAQKNPTAFYLCASSIDLGLNPVREQFFGPGTRLTVL.

The sample holds one count of this clone. The CDR3 loop reads CATGTGRDEQYF. The CDR3 coding sequence is TGCGCGACCGGGACGGGGAGGGACGAGCAGTACTTC. The V and J genes are TRBV10-1 and TRBJ2-7; TRBD2 matches at 7 bases. This CDR3 comprises 12 residues. From germline, CDR1 is WNHNN and CDR2 SYGVQD (reference sequence).

The genes are TRBV18 and TRBJ2-1, with 10 bases fitting TRBD2. The V and J ends lost 2 bases and 6 bases, in that order; junction bases with no gene match: 7. CDR1 and CDR2 from the germline V gene are KGHSH and LQKENI. The CDR3 has 16 residues. The CDR3: CASSPKSLAGVNEQFF. CDR3 sequence (DNA): TGTGCCAGCTCACCAAAATCTCTAGCGGGAGTCAATGAGCAGTTCTTC.

This chain joins TRBV5-1 and TRBJ2-7; 14 nucleotides match TRBD2. CDR1 is SGHRS and CDR2 is YFSETQ in the germline V gene. Trimming took 4 bases from V and 0 from J; bases not matched to a gene: 12. The CDR3 extends over 19 amino acids. The CDR3 DNA is TGCGCCAGCAGCCTAAGGACTAGCGGGGGGTCTATTCTCTCCTACGAGCAGTACTTC. This gives the protein CASSLRTSGGSILSYEQYF.

This clone has only one observation. The chain carries TRBV6-4 and TRBJ2-1, with 11 bases lining up with TRBD2. Germline V CDR1 and CDR2: MRHNA, SNTAGT. The CDR3 consists of 17 residues. The J segment lost 8 bases and the V segment lost 5 bases, leaving 14 bases of the junction unmatched. The CDR3 bases are TGTGCCAGCAGTCCCCCAAGGTTAGCGGGGGGGGAGTATGAGCAGTTCTTC. The encoded protein is CASSPPRLAGGEYEQFF.

V usage is TRBV9 and J usage is TRBJ1-6, with TRBD1 matching over 9 bases. In germline, CDR1 is SGDLS, CDR2 YYNGEE. There are 17 residues in the CDR3. Losses at the gene ends were 4 bases for V and 11 bases for J; bases not matched to a gene: 16. CDR3 amino acids: CASSSRPGTGMSAPLHF. DNA of the CDR3: TGTGCCAGCAGCTCTCGTCCCGGGACAGGGATGAGTGCACCCCTCCACTTT.

The V gene is TRBV7-2, the J gene TRBJ1-3; D ambiguous. The V gene's germline CDR1 is SGHTA and CDR2 FQGNSA. V was trimmed by 5 bases and J by 0 bases, leaving 8 bases between them. CDR3 length: 14 amino acids. DNA for the CDR3: TGTGCCAGCAGCCCCCGCCCCTCTGGAAACACCATATATTTT. Translation: CASSPRPSGNTIYF.

The CDR3 DNA reads TGTGCCAGTACCCGGACTGAGGAGACCCAGTACTTC. Translating gives CASTRTEETQYF. The V and J genes are TRBV19 and TRBJ2-5; TRBD2 might be the D (5 bases). The germline CDR1 and CDR2 sequences are LNHDA and SQIVND (reference sequence). CDR3 length equals 12 residues. Deletions cut 7 bases from V and 5 bases from J, with 11 bases between.

The chain employs TRBV18 and TRBJ2-7; 10 nucleotides line up with TRBD2. V shed 3 bases, J shed 6 bases, and the junction held 11 bases outside the gene matches. The CDR3 contains 16 residues. CDR1 and CDR2 (germline): KGHSH, LQKENI. The CDR3 DNA sequence: TGTGCCAGCTCACCCGCCAGCGGGGGGGCCTTCGGCGAGCAGTACTTC. It encodes CASSPASGGAFGEQYF.

This chain uses TRBV5-4 with TRBJ1-4; 8 nucleotides match TRBD1. V was pared by 4 bases and J by 5 bases, with 13 bases of the junction left unmatched. This CDR3 has 17 amino acids. The germline CDR1 and CDR2 sequences are SGHNT and YYREEE (reference sequence). CDR3 sequence reads: CASSQTGQGGDNEKLFF. The CDR3 DNA reads as TGTGCCAGCAGCCAAACAGGACAGGGAGGCGACAATGAAAAACTGTTTTTT.

The V and J genes are TRBV6-1 and TRBJ2-2; 8 bases are shared with TRBD2. The CDR3 length is 16 residues. Germline V gene data show CDR1 as MNHNS and CDR2 as SASEGT. Trimming cost V 2 bases and J 4 bases; bases outside gene matches: 6. CDR3 in amino acids: CASSETSGGLTGELFF. In nucleotides, the CDR3 is TGTGCCAGCAGTGAAACGTCGGGAGGGCTCACCGGGGAGCTGTTTTTT.

This sequence joins TRBV28 and TRBJ1-5; D uncertain. This CDR3 region has 17 residues. Trimming removed 3 bases from V and 0 bases from J, with 15 bases in between. The germline gives CDR1 MDHEN, CDR2 SYDVKM. CDR3 protein: CASSFGQVLDSNQPQHF. CDR3 in DNA: TGTGCCAGCAGTTTCGGGCAGGTCCTTGATAGCAATCAGCCCCAGCATTTT.